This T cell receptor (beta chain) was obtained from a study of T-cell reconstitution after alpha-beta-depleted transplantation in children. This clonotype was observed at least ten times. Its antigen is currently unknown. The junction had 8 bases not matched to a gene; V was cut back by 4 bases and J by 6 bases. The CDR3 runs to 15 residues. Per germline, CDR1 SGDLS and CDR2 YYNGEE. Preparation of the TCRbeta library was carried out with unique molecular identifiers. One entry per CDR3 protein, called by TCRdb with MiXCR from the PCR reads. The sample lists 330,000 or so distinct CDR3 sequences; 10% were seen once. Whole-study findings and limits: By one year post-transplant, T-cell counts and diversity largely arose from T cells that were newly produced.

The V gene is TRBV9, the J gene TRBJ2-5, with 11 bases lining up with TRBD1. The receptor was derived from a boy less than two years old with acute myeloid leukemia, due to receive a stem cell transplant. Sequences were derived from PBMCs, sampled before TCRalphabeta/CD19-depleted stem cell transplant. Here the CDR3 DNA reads TGTGCCAGCAGCCCCCGGACAGGGGGCGCGAAGACCCAGTACTTC. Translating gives CASSPRTGGAKTQYF.